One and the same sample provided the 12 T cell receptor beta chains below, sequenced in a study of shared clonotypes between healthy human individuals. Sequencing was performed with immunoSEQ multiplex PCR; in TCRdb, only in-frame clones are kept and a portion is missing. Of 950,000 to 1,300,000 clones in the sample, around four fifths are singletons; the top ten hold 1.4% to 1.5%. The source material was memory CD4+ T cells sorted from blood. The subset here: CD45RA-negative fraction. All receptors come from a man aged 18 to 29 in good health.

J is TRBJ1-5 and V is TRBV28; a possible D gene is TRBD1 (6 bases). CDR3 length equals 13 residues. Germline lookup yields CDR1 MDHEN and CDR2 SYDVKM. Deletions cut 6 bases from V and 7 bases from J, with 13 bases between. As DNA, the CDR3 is TGTGCCAGCAGCTTCAGGGGTTTGCAGCCCCAGCATTTT. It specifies CASSFRGLQPQHF.

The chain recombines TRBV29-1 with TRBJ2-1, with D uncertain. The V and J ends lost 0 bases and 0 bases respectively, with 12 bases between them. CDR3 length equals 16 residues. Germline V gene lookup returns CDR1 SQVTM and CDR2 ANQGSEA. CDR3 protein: CSVEDRSIYSYNEQFF. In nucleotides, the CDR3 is TGCAGCGTTGAAGACAGGAGCATATACTCCTACAATGAGCAGTTCTTC.

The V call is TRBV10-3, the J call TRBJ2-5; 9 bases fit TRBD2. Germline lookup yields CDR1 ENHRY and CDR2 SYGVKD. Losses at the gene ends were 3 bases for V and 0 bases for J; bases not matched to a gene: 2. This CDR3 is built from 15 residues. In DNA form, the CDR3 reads TGTGCCATCAGTGATAGCGGGGGCAACCAAGAGACCCAGTACTTC. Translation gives CAISDSGGNQETQYF.

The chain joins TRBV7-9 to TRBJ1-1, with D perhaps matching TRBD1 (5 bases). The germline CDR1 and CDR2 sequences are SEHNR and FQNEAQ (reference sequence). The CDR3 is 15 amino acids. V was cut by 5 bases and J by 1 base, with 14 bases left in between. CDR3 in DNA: TGTGCCAGCAGCCTCAAGGGGTCGGGGAACACTGAAGCTTTCTTT. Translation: CASSLKGSGNTEAFF.

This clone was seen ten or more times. As DNA, the CDR3 is TGTGCCAGCAGCCCCACCGGCAGGAATAATTCACCCCTCCACTTT. It is translated as CASSPTGRNNSPLHF. The V and J genes are TRBV9 and TRBJ1-6; D is undetermined. The V gene lost 4 bases and the J gene lost 5 bases, with 13 bases spanning the gap. The CDR3 consists of 15 residues. The germline V gene encodes CDR1 SGDLS and CDR2 YYNGEE. Variable domain in full (rest from reference TRBV9 and TRBJ1-6): DSGVTQTPKHLITATGQRVTLRCSPRSGDLSVYWYQQSLDQGLQFLIQYYNGEERAKGNILERFSAQQFPDLHSELNLSSLELGDSALYFCASSPTGRNNSPLHFGNGTRLTVT.

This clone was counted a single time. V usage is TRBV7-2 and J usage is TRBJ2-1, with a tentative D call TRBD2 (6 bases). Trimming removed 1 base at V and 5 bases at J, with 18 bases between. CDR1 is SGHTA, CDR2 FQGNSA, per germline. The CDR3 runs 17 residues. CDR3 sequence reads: CASSLEFGGLRDNEQFF. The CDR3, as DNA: TGTGCCAGCAGCTTAGAGTTCGGGGGTTTACGGGACAATGAGCAGTTCTTC.

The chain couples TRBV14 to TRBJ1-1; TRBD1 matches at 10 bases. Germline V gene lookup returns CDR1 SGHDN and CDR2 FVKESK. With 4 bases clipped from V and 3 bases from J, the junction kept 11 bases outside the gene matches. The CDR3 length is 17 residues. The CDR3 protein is CASSPRDRGMSDTEAFF. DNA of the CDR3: TGTGCCAGCAGCCCCCGGGACAGGGGTATGTCAGACACTGAAGCTTTCTTT.

CDR3 nucleotide sequence: TGTGCCTGTCGTGTGGGATTTAACTATGGCTACACCTTC. Residues: CACRVGFNYGYTF. This rearrangement joins TRBV19 to TRBJ1-2, with D hard to call. The germline V gene has CDR1 LNHDA and CDR2 SQIVND (reference sequence). The V gene lost 11 bases and the J gene lost 1 base, with 14 bases spanning the gap. The CDR3 is 13 residues long.

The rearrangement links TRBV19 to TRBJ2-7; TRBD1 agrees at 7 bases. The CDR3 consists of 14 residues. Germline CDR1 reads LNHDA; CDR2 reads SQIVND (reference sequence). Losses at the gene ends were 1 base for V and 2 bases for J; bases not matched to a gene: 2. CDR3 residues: CASSIGGGPYEQYF. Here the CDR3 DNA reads TGTGCCAGTAGTATAGGAGGGGGCCCCTACGAGCAGTACTTC.

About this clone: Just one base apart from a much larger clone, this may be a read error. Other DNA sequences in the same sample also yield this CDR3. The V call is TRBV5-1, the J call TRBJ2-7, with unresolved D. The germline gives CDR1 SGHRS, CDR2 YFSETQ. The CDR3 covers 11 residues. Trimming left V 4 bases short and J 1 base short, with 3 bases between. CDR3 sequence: CASSASYEQYF. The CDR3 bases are TGCGCCAGCAGCGCGTCCTACGAGCAGTACTTC. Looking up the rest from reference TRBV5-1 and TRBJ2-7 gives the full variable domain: KAGVTQTPRYLIKTRGQQVTLSCSPISGHRSVSWYQQTPGQGLQFLFEYFSETQRNKGNFPGRFSGRQFSNSRSEMNVSTLELGDSALYLCASSASYEQYFGPGTRLTVT.

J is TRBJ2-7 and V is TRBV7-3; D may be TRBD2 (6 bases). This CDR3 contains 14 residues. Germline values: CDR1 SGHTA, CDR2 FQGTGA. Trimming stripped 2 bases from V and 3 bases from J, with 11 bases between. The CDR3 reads CASSLGQGGYEQYF. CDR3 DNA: TGTGCCAGCAGCTTAGGTCAGGGAGGCTACGAGCAGTACTTC.

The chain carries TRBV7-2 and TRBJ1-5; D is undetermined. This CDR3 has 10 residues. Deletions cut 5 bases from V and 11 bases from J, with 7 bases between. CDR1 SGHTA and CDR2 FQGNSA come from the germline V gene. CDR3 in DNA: TGTGCCAGCAGCCCCTCGGCCCAGCATTTT. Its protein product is CASSPSAQHF.